This passage covers 20 T cell receptor beta chains from one sample sequenced in a study of OX40 agonist ivuxolimab in advanced cancers. The method was immunoSEQ multiplex PCR; TCRdb's version includes in-frame clones alone and lacks a portion of them. The data hold tens of thousands of clones, with 75% to 85% observed a single time. Sequences were derived from CD4+ or CD8+ T cells sorted from blood, sampled in a trial of the OX40 agonist ivuxolimab. These receptor sequences come from an adult with an advanced solid tumor such as melanoma, head and neck, liver or kidney cancer.

This chain connects TRBV10-3 to TRBJ2-2; TRBD2 matches 9 bases. V lost 10 bases, J lost 5 bases, and 5 bases stayed unmatched. This CDR3 has 13 amino acids. Germline assignment: CDR1 ENHRY and CDR2 SYGVKD. CDR3: CATAGGFTGELFF. The CDR3 DNA sequence: TGTGCCACAGCGGGAGGTTTTACCGGGGAGCTGTTTTTT.

This chain uses TRBV7-7 with TRBJ1-2; the D gene is possibly TRBD1 (6 bases). V was pared by 3 bases and J by 3 bases, with 11 bases between. Germline V gene data show CDR1 as SSHAT and CDR2 as FNYEAQ (reference sequence). This CDR3 comprises 14 residues. CDR3 amino acids: CASSFWGRDYGYTF. Written as DNA, the CDR3 is TGTGCCAGCAGCTTCTGGGGGCGGGACTATGGCTACACCTTC.

V is TRBV11-2 and J is TRBJ2-7, with 7 nucleotides matching TRBD1. After removal of 5 bases from V and 0 bases from J, the junction contained 19 bases not matched to a gene. Germline lookup yields CDR1 SGHAT and CDR2 FQNNGV. This CDR3 has 19 residues. The DNA of the CDR3 is TGTGCCAGCAGCAACCCAGGGGGTAGGTTCGGACCGGACTCCTACGAGCAGTACTTC. Its protein product is CASSNPGGRFGPDSYEQYF.

The chain links TRBV5-1 to TRBJ2-3; D uncertain. This CDR3 contains 16 residues. The germline V and J ends were trimmed by 1 base and 3 bases, with 15 bases remaining between them. Germline V gives CDR1 SGHRS, CDR2 YFSETQ. This CDR3 is CASSLLGLVGTDTQYF. The CDR3 coding sequence is TGCGCCAGCAGCTTGCTGGGTTTGGTGGGTACAGATACGCAGTATTTT.

CDR3 residues: CASSTTGEGAKYYGYTF. The CDR3 nucleotides read TGTGCCAGTAGTACCACGGGGGAGGGGGCGAAATATTATGGCTACACCTTC. The genes are TRBV19 and TRBJ1-2, with TRBD1 matching 7 bases. The V gene's germline CDR1 is LNHDA and CDR2 SQIVND (reference sequence). The V segment lost 4 bases and the J segment 5 bases; nucleotides outside the gene matches: 16. The length of the CDR3 is 17 residues.

With regard to this clone: The junction differs from germline at one of its ends, possibly a read error. This chain uses TRBV2 with TRBJ1-6, with a tentative D call TRBD1 (6 bases). This CDR3 is built from 13 residues. The germline V gene has CDR1 SNHLY and CDR2 FYNNEI. The CDR3 is CASSGGTSSPLHF. The CDR3 DNA reads TGTGCCAGTAGTGGGGGGACATCTTCACCCCTCCACTTT.

V usage is TRBV6-6 and J usage is TRBJ2-7, with D tentatively TRBD1 or TRBD2 (7 bases each). Germline lookup yields CDR1 MNHNY and CDR2 SVGAGI (reference sequence). This CDR3 region has 16 residues. Trimming took 3 bases from V and 2 from J, leaving 17 bases between them. For the CDR3, the DNA is TGTGCCAGCAGTTATCTTCAGCGGGACAGAACCTACGAGCAGTACTTC. Translation: CASSYLQRDRTYEQYF.

The V call is TRBV7-9, the J call TRBJ1-2; D unclear. The CDR3 runs to 14 residues. V was cut by 1 base and J by 3 bases, with 9 bases left in between. Germline assignment: CDR1 SEHNR and CDR2 FQNEAQ (reference sequence). CDR3 sequence: CASSLGGSDYGYTF. The DNA of the CDR3 is TGTGCCAGCAGCTTAGGAGGGTCGGACTATGGCTACACCTTC.

V usage is TRBV27 and J usage is TRBJ2-3; 8 positions match TRBD2. Germline assignment: CDR1 MNHEY and CDR2 SMNVEV (reference sequence). The CDR3 covers 15 residues. Losses at the gene ends were 5 bases for V and 5 bases for J; bases not matched to a gene: 9. CDR3 residues: CASSPSGSGIDTQYF. In DNA, the CDR3 is TGTGCCAGCAGTCCGTCGGGTAGCGGGATAGATACGCAGTATTTT.

The chain combines TRBV6-9 with TRBJ1-4, with unresolved D. Germline V lookup: CDR1 MNHGY, CDR2 SVAAGI. The CDR3 spans 14 residues. Trimming pared 6 bases from V and 7 bases from J, leaving 15 bases between. CDR3 region: CASRMDGMGEKLFF. DNA of the CDR3: TGTGCCAGCAGGATGGACGGCATGGGTGAAAAACTGTTTTTT.

The genes are TRBV29-1 and TRBJ1-1; D is ambiguous. The CDR3 has 13 residues. V shed 4 bases and J shed 5 bases, with 14 bases lying between them. CDR1 and CDR2 from the germline V gene are SQVTM and ANQGSEA. CDR3 nucleotides: TGCAGCGTTGTAATTCAGCAAGGGACTGAAGCTTTCTTT. Amino acid sequence: CSVVIQQGTEAFF.

The V and J genes are TRBV5-1 and TRBJ1-1; 10 bases agree with TRBD1. The CDR3 has 15 amino acids. The V gene's germline CDR1 is SGHRS and CDR2 YFSETQ. Losses at the gene ends were 0 bases for V and 6 bases for J; bases not matched to a gene: 5. The CDR3 loop reads CASSLDWTGGAEAFF. CDR3 DNA sequence: TGCGCCAGCAGCTTGGATTGGACAGGGGGGGCTGAAGCTTTCTTT.

The table lists this clone with a count of one. The V and J genes are TRBV2 and TRBJ2-2; TRBD2 agrees at 7 bases. CDR3 length equals 14 residues. Trimming removed 1 base from V and 5 bases from J; junction bases left unmatched: 1. The V gene's germline CDR1 is SNHLY and CDR2 FYNNEI. The chain's CDR3 is CASSEGRETGELFF. CDR3 nucleotide sequence: TGTGCCAGCAGTGAAGGGCGGGAGACCGGGGAGCTGTTTTTT.

The chain uses TRBV11-2 and TRBJ2-7; 8 bases match TRBD1. Germline CDR1 SGHAT, CDR2 FQNNGV. The CDR3 has 14 residues. J gave up 3 bases and V 5 bases, and 6 bases lay outside the gene matches. CDR3 sequence reads: CASSPRQGNYEQYF. The CDR3 DNA sequence: TGTGCCAGCAGCCCACGACAGGGGAACTACGAGCAGTACTTC. The complete variable domain, with remaining parts taken from reference TRBV11-2 and TRBJ2-7, reads EAGVAQSPRYKIIEKRQSVAFWCNPISGHATLYWYQQILGQGPKLLIQFQNNGVVDDSQLPKDRFSAERLKGVDSTLKIQPAKLEDSAVYLCASSPRQGNYEQYFGPGTRLTVT.

The rearrangement joins TRBV4-1 to TRBJ1-3; TRBD1 matches at 7 bases. V trimming: 4 bases; J trimming: 3 bases; junction bases outside the gene matches: 3. Germline V gene data show CDR1 as MGHRA and CDR2 as YSYEKL. The CDR3 contains 14 residues. CDR3 nucleotides: TGCGCCAGCAGCCTTCGACAGGGTGGAAACACCATATATTTT. Residues: CASSLRQGGNTIYF.

The CDR3 here is CASSYSGGDEAFF. CDR3 DNA sequence: TGTGCCAGCAGTTACTCGGGAGGGGATGAAGCTTTCTTT. The V call is TRBV6-6, the J call TRBJ1-1, with D perhaps TRBD1 (5 bases). CDR1 is MNHNY, CDR2 SVGAGI, per germline (reference sequence). The V end lost 0 bases, the J end lost 7 bases, and 9 bases lay between the germline ends. The CDR3 has 13 residues.

The chain links TRBV18 to TRBJ2-5; 11 nucleotides agree with TRBD2. From germline, CDR1 is KGHSH and CDR2 LQKENI. Unmatched junction bases numbered 8, after V lost 6 bases and J lost 5 bases. The CDR3 consists of 15 residues. CDR3 residues: CASSRLTSGTETQYF. In nucleotides, the CDR3 is TGTGCCAGCTCCCGGCTGACTAGCGGGACGGAGACCCAGTACTTC.

CDR3 sequence (DNA): TGTGCCAGCAGGGTGGGGGAGCCGGGTGAAGCTTTCTTT. This translates into CASRVGEPGEAFF. The J gene is TRBJ1-1, the V gene TRBV6-5; TRBD1 is a possible D gene (5 bases). This CDR3 spans 13 amino acids. V lost 6 bases and J lost 7, with 15 bases in between. Germline loops: CDR1 MNHEY, CDR2 SVGAGI.

About this clone itself: The sample carries other DNA sequences with the same CDR3. This sequence joins TRBV27 and TRBJ2-2; D may be TRBD1 (6 bases). Trimming pared 6 bases from V and 4 bases from J, leaving 9 bases between. The CDR3 spans 13 residues. Germline CDR1 is MNHEY and CDR2 is SMNVEV (reference sequence). The CDR3 is CASRQGPTGELFF. For the CDR3, the DNA is TGTGCCAGCAGACAGGGCCCCACCGGGGAGCTGTTTTTT.

The chain recombines TRBV6-1 with TRBJ1-2, with TRBD1 matching 7 bases. V trimming: 7 bases; J trimming: 3 bases; junction bases outside the gene matches: 8. The CDR3 totals 14 residues. From germline, CDR1 is MNHNS and CDR2 SASEGT. The CDR3 loop is CASNYRGIYYGYTF. For the CDR3, the DNA is TGTGCCAGCAACTACAGGGGAATCTACTATGGCTACACCTTC.